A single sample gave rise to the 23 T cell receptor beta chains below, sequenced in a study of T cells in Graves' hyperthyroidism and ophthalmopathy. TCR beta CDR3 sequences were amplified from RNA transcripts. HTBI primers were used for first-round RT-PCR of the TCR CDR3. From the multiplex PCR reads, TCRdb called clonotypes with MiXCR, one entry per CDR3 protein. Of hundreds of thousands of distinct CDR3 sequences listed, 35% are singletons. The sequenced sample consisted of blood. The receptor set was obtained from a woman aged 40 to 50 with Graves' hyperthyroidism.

CDR3 in amino acids: CASLLRDPTNTEAFF. The CDR3 coding sequence is TGTGCCAGCCTCCTAAGGGACCCAACGAACACTGAAGCTTTCTTT. This sequence joins TRBV12-3 or TRBV12-4 and TRBJ1-1, with TRBD1 as a possible D gene (5 bases). This CDR3 has 15 amino acids. V lost 8 bases, J lost 1 base, and 17 bases lay in between.

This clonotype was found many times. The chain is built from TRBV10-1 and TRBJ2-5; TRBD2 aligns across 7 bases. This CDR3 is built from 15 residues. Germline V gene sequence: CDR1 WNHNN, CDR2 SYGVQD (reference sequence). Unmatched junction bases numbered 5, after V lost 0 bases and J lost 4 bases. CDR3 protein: CASSESGLGGETQYF. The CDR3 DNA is TGCGCCAGCAGTGAGTCCGGACTAGGAGGAGAGACCCAGTACTTC.

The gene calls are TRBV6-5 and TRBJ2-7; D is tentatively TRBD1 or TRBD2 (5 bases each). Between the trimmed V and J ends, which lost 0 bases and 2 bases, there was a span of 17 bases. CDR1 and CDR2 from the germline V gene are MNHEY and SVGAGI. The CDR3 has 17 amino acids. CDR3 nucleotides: TGTGCCAGCAGTTACTCGAGTTTAGGGACGGAAACCTACGAGCAGTACTTC. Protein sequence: CASSYSSLGTETYEQYF.

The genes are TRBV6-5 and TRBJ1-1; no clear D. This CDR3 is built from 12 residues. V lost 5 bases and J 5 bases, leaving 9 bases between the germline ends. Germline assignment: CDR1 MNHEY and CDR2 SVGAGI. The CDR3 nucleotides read TGTGCCAGCAGTCAGACGAGAACTGAAGCTTTCTTT. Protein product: CASSQTRTEAFF.

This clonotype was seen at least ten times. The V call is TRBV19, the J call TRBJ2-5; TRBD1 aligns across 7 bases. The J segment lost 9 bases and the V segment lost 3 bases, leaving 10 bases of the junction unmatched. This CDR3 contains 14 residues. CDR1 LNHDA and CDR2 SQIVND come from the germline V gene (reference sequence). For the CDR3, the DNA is TGTGCCAGTAGTATCGGGACAGCTGTGGGGGCCCAGTACTTC. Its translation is CASSIGTAVGAQYF.

CDR3 in DNA: TGCAGCGTTGAACGACAGCCTAACACTGAAGCTTTCTTT. Its protein product is CSVERQPNTEAFF. The genes are TRBV29-1 and TRBJ1-1; TRBD1 is a possible D gene (5 bases). V dropped 2 bases and J dropped 2 bases, with 9 bases sitting between them. Germline V CDR1 and CDR2: SQVTM, ANQGSEA. This CDR3 has 13 residues.

Here the CDR3 DNA reads TGTGCCATTGGAGGGACAGGGAATTCACCCCTCCACTTT. This codes for CAIGGTGNSPLHF. The chain uses TRBV10-3 and TRBJ1-6; 9 bases are shared with TRBD1. The CDR3 contains 13 residues. The trim removed 9 bases at V and 7 bases at J, leaving 4 bases unmatched. Per the germline V gene, CDR1 is ENHRY and CDR2 is SYGVKD.

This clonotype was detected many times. The CDR3 DNA is TGTGCCAGCAGCTTAGGCAGGACCAATAATTCACCCCTCCACTTT. Protein sequence: CASSLGRTNNSPLHF. V is TRBV7-9 and J is TRBJ1-6; D is undetermined. CDR3 length equals 15 residues. V was clipped by 1 base and J by 5 bases, with 9 bases between them. The germline V gene encodes CDR1 SEHNR and CDR2 FQNEAQ (reference sequence).

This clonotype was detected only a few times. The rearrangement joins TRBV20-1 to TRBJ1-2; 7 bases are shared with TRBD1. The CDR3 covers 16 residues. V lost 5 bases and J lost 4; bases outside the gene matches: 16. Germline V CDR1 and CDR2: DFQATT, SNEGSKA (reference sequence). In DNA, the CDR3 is TGCAGTGCTCCTGATGAGAGGGGGCGCCGGGGCTATGGCTACACCTTC. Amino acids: CSAPDERGRRGYGYTF.

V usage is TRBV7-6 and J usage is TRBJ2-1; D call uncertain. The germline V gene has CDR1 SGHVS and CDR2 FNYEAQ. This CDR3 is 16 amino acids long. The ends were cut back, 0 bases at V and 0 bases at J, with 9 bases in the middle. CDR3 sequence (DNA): TGTGCCAGCAGCTTAGCAACCACCTACTCCTACAATGAGCAGTTCTTC. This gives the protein CASSLATTYSYNEQFF.

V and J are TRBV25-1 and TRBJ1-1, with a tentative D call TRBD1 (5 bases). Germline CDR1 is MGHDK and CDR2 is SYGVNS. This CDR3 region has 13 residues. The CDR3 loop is CARGGAENTEAFF. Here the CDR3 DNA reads TGTGCTAGGGGTGGGGCAGAGAACACTGAAGCTTTCTTT. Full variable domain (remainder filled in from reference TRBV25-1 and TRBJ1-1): EADIYQTPRYLVIGTGKKITLECSQTMGHDKMYWYQQDPGMELHLIHYSYGVNSTEKGDLSSESTVSRIRTEHFPLTLESARPSHTSQYLCARGGAENTEAFFGQGTRLTVV.

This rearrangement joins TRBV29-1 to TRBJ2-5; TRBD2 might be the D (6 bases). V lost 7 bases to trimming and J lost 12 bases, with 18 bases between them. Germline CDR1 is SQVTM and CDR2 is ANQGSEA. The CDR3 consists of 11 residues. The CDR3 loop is CSAEPGERKYF. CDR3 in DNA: TGCAGCGCAGAACCGGGAGAACGAAAGTACTTC.

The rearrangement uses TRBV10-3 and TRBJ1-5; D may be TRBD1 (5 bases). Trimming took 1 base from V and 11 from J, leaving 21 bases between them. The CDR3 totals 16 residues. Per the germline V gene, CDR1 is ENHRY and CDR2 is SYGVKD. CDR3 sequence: CAISEFSTGPQETQHF. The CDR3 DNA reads TGTGCCATCAGTGAGTTTTCAACAGGTCCCCAGGAGACCCAGCATTTT.

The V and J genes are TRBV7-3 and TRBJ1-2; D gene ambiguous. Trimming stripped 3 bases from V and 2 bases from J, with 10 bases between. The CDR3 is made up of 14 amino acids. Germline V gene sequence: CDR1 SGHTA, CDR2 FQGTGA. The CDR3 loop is CASSFGDGNYGYTF. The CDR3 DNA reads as TGTGCCAGCAGCTTCGGAGACGGCAACTATGGCTACACCTTC.

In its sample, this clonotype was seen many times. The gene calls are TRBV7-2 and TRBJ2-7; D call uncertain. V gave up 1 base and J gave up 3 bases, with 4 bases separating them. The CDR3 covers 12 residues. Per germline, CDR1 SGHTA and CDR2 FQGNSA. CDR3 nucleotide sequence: TGTGCCAGCAGCTTAGGATTCTACGAGCAGTACTTC. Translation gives CASSLGFYEQYF.

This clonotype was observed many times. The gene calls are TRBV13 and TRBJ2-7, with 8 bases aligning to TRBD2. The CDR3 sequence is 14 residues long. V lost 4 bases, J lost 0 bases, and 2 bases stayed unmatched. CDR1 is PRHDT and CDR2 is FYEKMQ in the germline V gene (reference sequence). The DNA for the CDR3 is TGTGCCAGCAGCTGGAGCGGGAGCTCCTACGAGCAGTACTTC. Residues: CASSWSGSSYEQYF.

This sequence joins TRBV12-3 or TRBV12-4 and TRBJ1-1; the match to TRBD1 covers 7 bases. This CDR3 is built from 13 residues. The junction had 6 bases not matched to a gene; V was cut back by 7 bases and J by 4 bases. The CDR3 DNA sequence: TGTGCCAGCATCCCCCCAGGGGGCACTGAAGCTTTCTTT. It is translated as CASIPPGGTEAFF.

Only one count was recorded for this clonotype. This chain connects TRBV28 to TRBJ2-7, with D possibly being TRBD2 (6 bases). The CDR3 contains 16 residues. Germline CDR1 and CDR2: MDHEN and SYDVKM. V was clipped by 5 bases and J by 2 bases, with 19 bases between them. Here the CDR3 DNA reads TGTGCCAGCAGTGCTAGCGATAATGTACCACCCTACGAGCAGTACTTC. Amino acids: CASSASDNVPPYEQYF. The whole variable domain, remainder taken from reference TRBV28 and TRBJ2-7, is DVKVTQSSRYLVKRTGEKVFLECVQDMDHENMFWYRQDPGLGLRLIYFSYDVKMKEKGDIPEGYSVSREKKERFSLILESASTNQTSMYLCASSASDNVPPYEQYFGPGTRLTVT.

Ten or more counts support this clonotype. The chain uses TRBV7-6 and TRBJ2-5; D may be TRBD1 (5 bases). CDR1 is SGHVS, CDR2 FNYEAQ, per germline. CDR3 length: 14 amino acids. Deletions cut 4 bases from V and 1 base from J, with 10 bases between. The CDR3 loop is CASSSVDSQETQYF. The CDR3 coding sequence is TGTGCCAGCAGCTCCGTCGACAGCCAAGAGACCCAGTACTTC.

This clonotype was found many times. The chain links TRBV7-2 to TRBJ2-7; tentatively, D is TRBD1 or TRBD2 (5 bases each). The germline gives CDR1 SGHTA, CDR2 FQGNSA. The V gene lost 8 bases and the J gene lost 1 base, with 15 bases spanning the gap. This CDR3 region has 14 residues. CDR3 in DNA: TGTGCCAGCTCGACCGGGACGGAGTCCTACGAGCAGTACTTC. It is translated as CASSTGTESYEQYF.

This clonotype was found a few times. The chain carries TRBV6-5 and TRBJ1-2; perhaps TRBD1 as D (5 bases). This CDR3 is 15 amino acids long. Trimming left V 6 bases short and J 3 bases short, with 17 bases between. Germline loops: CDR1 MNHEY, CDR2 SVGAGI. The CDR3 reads CASRRPLGGHYGYTF. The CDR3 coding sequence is TGTGCCAGCAGGCGCCCTCTGGGGGGACACTATGGCTACACCTTC.

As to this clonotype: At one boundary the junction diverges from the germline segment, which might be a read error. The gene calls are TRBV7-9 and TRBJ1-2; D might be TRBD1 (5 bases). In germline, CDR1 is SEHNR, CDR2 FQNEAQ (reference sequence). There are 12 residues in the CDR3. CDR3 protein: CASSRGVGGYAF. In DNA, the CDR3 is TGTGCCAGCAGCAGAGGGGTTGGTGGCTACGCCTTC.

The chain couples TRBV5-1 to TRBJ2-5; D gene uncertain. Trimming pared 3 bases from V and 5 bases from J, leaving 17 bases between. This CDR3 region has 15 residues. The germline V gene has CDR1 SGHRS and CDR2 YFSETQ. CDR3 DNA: TGCGCCAGCAGCTCGGCTCTGGCGTCGCTGGAGACCCAGTACTTC. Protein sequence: CASSSALASLETQYF.